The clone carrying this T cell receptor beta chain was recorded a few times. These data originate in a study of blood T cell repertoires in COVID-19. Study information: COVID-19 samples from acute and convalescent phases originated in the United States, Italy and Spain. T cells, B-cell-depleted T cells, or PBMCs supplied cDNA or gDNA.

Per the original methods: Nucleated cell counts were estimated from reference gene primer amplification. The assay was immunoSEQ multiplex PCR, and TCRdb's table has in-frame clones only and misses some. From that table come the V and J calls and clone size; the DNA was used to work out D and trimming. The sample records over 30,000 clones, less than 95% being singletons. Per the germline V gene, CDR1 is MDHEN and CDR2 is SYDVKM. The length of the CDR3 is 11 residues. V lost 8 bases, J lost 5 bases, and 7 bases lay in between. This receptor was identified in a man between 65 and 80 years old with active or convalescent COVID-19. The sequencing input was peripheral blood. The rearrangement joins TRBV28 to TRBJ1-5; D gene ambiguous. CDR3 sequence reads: CASGRYQPQHF. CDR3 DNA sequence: TGTGCCAGCGGGCGATATCAGCCCCAGCATTTT.